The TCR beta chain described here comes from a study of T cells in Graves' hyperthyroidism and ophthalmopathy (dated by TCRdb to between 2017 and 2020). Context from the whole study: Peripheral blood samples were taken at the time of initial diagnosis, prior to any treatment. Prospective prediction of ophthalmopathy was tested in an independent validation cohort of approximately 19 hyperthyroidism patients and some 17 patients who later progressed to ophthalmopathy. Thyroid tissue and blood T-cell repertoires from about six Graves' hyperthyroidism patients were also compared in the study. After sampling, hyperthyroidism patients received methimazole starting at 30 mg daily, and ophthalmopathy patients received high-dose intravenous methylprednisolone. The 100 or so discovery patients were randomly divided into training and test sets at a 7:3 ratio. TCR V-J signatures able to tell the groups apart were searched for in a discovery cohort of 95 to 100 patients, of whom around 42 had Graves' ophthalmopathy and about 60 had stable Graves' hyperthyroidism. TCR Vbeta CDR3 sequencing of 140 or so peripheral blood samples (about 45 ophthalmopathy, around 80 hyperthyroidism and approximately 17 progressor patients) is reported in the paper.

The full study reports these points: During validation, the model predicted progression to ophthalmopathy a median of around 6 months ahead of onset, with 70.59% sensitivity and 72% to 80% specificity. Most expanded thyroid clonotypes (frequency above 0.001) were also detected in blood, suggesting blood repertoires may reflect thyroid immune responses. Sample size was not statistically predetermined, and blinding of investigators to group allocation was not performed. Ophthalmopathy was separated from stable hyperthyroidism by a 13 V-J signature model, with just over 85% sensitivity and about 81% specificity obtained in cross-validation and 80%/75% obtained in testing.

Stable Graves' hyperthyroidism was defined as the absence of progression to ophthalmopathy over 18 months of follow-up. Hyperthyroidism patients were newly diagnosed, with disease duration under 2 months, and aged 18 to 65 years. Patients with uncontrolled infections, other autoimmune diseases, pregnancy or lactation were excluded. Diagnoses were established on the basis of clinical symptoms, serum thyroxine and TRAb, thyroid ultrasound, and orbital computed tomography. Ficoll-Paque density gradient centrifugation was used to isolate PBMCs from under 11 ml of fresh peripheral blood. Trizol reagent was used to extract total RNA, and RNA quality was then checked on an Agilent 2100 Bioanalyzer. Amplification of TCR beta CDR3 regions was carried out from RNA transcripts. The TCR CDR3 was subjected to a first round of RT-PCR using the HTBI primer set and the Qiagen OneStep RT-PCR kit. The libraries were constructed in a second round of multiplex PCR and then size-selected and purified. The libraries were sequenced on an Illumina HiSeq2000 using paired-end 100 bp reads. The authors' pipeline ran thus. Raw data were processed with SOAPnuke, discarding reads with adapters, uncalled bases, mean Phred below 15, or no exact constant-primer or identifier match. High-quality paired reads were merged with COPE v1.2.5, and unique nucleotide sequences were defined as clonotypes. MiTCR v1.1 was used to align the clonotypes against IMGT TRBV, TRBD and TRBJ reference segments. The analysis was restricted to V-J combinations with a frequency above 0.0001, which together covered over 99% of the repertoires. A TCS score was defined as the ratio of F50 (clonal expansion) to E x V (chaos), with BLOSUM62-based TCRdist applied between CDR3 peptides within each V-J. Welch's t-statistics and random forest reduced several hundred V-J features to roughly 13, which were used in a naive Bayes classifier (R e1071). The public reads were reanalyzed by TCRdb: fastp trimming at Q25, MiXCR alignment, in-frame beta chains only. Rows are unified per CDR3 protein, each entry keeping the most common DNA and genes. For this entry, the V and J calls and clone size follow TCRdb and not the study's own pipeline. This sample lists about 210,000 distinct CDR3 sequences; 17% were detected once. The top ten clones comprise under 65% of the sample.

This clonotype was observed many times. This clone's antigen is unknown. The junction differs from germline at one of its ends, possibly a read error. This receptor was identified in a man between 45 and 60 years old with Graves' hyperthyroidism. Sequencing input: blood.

The bases read TGTGCCACTAGTGTGGGGAGGAACACTGAAGCTTTCTTT. This codes for CATSVGRNTEAFF. The chain joins TRBV24-1 to TRBJ1-1; the D gene is not confidently resolved. From its cysteine to its phenylalanine, the CDR3 spans 13 amino acids. The retained sequence is limited to the CDR3, 39 bases, with the frame set at the first base. The germline V gene specifies KGHDR as CDR1 and SFDVKD as CDR2.